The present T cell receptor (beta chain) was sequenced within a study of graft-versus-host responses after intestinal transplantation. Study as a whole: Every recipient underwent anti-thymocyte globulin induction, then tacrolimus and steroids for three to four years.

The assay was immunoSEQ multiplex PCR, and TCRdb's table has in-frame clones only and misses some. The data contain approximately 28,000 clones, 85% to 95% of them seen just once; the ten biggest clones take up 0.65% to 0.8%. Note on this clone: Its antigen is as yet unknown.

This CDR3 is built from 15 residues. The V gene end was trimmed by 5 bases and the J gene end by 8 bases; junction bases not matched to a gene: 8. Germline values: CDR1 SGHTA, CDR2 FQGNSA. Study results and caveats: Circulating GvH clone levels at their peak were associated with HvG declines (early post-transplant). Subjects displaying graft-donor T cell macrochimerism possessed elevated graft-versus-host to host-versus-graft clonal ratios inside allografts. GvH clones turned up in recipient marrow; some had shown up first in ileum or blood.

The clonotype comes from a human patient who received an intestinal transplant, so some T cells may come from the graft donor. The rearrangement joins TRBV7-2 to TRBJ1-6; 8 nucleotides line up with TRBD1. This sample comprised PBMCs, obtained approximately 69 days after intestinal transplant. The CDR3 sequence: CASSTWTGMDSPLHF. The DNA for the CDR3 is TGTGCCAGCAGCACATGGACAGGGATGGATTCACCCCTCCACTTT.